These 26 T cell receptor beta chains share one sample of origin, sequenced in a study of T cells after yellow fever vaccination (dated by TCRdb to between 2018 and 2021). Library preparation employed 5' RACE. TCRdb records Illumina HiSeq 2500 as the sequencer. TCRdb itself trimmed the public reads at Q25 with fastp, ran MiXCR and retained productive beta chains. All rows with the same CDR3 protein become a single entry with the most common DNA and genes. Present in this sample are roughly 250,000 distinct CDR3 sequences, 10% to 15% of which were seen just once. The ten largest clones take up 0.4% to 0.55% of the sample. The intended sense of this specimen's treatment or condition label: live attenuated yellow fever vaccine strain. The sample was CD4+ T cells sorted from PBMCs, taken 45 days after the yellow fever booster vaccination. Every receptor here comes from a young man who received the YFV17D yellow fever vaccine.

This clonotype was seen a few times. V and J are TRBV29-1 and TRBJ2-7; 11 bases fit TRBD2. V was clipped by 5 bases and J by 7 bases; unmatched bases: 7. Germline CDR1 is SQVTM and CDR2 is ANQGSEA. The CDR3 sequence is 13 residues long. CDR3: CSVWVTSGKEQYF. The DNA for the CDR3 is TGCAGCGTTTGGGTGACTAGCGGGAAAGAGCAGTACTTC.

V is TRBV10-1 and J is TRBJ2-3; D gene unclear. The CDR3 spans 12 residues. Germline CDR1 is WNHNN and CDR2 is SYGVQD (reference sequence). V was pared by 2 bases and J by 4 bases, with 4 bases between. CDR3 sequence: CASSEDADTQYF. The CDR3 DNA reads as TGCGCCAGCAGTGAGGACGCAGATACGCAGTATTTT.

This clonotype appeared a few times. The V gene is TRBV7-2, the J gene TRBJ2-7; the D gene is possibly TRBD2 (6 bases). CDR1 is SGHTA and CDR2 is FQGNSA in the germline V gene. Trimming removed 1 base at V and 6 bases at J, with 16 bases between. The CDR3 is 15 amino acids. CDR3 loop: CASSLGAGRIAEQYF. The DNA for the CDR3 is TGTGCCAGCAGCTTAGGGGCTGGGAGGATCGCCGAGCAGTACTTC.

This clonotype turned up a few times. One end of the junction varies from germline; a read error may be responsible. The CDR3 here is CASSLIGTSKKEAF. Here the CDR3 DNA reads TGTGCCAGCAGCTTGATCGGGACTAGCAAAAAGGAGGCCTTC. The chain employs TRBV7-2 and TRBJ2-5; 9 positions agree with TRBD2. Looked up from germline, CDR1 is SGHTA and CDR2 is FQGNSA. The CDR3 runs 14 residues.

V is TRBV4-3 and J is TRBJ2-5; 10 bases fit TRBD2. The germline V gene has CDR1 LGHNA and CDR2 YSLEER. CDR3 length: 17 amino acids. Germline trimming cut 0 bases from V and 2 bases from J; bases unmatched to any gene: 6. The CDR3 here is CASSQDLRLAGQETQYF. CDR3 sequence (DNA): TGCGCCAGCAGCCAAGATCTCCGACTAGCGGGTCAAGAGACCCAGTACTTC.

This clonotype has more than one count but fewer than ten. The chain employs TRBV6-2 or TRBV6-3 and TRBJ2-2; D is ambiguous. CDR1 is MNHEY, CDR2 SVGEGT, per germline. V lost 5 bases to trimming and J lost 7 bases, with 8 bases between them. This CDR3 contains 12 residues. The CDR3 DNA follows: TGTGCCAGCAGTCCCCCCGTCGGGGAGCTGTTTTTT. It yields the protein CASSPPVGELFF.

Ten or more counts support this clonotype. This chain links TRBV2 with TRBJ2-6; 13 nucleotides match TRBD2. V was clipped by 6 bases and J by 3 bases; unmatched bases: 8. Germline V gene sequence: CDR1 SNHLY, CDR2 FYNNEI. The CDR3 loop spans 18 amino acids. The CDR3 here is CASSRTSGRLGGANVLTF. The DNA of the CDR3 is TGTGCCAGCAGCAGGACTAGCGGGAGACTTGGTGGGGCCAACGTCCTGACTTTC.

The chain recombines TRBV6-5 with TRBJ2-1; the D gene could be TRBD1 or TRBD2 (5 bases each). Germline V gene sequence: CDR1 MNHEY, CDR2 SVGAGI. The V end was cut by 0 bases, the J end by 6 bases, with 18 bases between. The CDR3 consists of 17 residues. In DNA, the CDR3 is TGTGCCAGCAGTTACTCGGGACGCCTCGATGGGGTCAATGAGCAGTTCTTC. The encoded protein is CASSYSGRLDGVNEQFF.

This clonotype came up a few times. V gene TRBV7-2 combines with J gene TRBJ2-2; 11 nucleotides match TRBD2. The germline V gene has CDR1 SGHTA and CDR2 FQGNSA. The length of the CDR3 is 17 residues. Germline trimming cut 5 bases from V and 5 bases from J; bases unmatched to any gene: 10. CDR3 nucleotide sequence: TGTGCCAGCAGCCTGTCCCTAGCGGGAGGAGGGACCGGGGAGCTGTTTTTT. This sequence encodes CASSLSLAGGGTGELFF. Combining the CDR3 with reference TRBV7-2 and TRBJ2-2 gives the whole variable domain GAGVSQSPSNKVTEKGKDVELRCDPISGHTALYWYRQSLGQGLEFLIYFQGNSAPDKSGLPSDRFSAERTGGSVSTLTIQRTQQEDSAVYLCASSLSLAGGGTGELFFGEGSRLTVL.

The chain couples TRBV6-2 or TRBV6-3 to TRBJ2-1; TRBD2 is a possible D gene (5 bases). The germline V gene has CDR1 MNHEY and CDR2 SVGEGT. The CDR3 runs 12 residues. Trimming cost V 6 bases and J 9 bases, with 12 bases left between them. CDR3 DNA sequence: TGTGCCAGCAGAACGAGCGGAGTTGAGCAGTTCTTC. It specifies CASRTSGVEQFF.

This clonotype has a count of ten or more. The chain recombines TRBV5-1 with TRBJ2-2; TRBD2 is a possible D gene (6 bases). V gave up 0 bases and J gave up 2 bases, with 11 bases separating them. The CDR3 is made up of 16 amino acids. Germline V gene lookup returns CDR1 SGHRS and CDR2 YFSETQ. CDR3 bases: TGCGCCAGCAGCTTGGCCTTGGACTATAACACCGGGGAGCTGTTTTTT. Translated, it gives CASSLALDYNTGELFF.

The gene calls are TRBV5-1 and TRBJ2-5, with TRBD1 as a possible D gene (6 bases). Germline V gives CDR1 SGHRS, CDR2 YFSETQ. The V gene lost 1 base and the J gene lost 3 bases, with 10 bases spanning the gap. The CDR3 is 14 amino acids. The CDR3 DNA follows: TGCGCCAGCAGCTTGTCTCAGGGGAAAGAGACCCAGTACTTC. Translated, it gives CASSLSQGKETQYF.

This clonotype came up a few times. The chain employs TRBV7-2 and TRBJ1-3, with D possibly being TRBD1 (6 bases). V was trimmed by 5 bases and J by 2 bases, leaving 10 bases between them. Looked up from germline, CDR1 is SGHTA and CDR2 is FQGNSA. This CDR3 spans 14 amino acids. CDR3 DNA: TGTGCCAGCAGCCCCGGGGGGCCTGGAAACACCATATATTTT. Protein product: CASSPGGPGNTIYF.

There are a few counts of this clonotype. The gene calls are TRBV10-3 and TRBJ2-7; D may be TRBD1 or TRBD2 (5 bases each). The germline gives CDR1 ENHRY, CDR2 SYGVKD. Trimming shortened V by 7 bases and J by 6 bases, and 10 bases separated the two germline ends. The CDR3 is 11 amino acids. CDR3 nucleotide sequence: TGTGCCATCACACTAGACAGCGAGCAGTACTTC. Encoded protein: CAITLDSEQYF.

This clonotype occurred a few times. The CDR3 protein is CASSQWETQYF. CDR3 coding DNA: TGTGCCAGCAGCCAATGGGAGACCCAGTACTTC. The rearrangement joins TRBV6-5 to TRBJ2-5; D gene ambiguous. Trimming pared 6 bases from V and 5 bases from J, leaving 7 bases between. Germline CDR1 reads MNHEY; CDR2 reads SVGAGI. This CDR3 spans 11 amino acids.

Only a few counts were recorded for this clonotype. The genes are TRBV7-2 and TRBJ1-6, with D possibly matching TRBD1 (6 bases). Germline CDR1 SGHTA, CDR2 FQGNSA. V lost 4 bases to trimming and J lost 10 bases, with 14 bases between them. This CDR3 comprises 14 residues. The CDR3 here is CASSSIRGQSPLHF. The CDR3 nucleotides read TGTGCCAGCAGCTCGATCAGGGGACAATCACCCCTCCACTTT.

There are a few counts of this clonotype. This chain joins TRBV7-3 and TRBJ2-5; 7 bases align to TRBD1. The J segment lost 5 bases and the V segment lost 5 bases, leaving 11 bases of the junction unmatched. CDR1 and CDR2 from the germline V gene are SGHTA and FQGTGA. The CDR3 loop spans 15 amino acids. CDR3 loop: CASSRGAGQEETQYF. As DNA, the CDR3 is TGTGCCAGCAGCCGAGGTGCCGGACAGGAGGAGACCCAGTACTTC.

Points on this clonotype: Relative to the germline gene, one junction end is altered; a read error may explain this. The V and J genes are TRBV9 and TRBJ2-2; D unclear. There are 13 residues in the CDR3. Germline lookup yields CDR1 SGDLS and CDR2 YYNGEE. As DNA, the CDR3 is TGTTCCAGCAGCGTAGAGGTGGCCGGGGAGCTGTTTTTT. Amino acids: CSSSVEVAGELFF.

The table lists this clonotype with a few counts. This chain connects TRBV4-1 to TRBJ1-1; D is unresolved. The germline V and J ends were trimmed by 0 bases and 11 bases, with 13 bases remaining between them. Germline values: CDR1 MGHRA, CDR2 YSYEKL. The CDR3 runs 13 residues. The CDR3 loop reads CASSQERFWAAFF. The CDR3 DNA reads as TGCGCCAGCAGCCAAGAGAGATTTTGGGCGGCTTTCTTT.

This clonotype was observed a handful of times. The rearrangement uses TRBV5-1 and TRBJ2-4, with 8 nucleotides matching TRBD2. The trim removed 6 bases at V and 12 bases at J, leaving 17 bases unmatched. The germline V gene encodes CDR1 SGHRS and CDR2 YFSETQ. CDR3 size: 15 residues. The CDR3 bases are TGCGCCAGCAAATCCGAGACTAGCGCGCCCCATTCTCAGTACTTC. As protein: CASKSETSAPHSQYF.

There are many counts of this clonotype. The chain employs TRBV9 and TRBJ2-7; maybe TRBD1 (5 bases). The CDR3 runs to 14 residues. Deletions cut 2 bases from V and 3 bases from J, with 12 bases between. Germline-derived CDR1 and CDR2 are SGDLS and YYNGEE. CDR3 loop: CASSVSYGHYEQYF. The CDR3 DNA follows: TGTGCCAGCAGCGTCTCCTACGGACACTACGAGCAGTACTTC.

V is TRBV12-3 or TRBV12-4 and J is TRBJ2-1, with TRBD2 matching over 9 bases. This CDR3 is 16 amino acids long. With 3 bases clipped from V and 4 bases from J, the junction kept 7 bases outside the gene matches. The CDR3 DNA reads TGTGCCAGCAGTTTTCTCGCGGGAGGGTGGTACAATGAGCAGTTCTTC. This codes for CASSFLAGGWYNEQFF.

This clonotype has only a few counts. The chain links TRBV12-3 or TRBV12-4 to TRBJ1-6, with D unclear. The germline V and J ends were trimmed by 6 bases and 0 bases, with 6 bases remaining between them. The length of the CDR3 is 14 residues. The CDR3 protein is CASRSSSYNSPLHF. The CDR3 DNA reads TGTGCCAGCAGGAGCAGCTCCTATAATTCACCCCTCCACTTT.

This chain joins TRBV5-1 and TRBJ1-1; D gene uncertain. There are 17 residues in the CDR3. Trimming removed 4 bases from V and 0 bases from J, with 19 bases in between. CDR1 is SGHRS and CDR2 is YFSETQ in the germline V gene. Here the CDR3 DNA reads TGCGCCAGCAGCCGCAATAGTCCGGGCACCTTGAACACTGAAGCTTTCTTT. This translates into CASSRNSPGTLNTEAFF.

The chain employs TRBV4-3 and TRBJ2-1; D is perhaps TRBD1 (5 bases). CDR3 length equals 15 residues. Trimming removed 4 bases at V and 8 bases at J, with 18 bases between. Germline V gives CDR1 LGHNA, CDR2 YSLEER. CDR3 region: CASSLGQTTSDEQFF. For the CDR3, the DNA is TGCGCCAGCAGCCTCGGACAAACGACTTCCGATGAGCAGTTCTTC.

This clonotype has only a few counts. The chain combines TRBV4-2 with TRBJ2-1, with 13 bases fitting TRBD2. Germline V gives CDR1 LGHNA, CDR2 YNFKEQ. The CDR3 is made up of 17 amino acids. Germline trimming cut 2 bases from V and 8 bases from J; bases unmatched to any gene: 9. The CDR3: CASSQTSGRASRDEQFF. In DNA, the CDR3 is TGTGCCAGCAGCCAAACTAGCGGGAGGGCCTCTCGTGATGAGCAGTTCTTC.